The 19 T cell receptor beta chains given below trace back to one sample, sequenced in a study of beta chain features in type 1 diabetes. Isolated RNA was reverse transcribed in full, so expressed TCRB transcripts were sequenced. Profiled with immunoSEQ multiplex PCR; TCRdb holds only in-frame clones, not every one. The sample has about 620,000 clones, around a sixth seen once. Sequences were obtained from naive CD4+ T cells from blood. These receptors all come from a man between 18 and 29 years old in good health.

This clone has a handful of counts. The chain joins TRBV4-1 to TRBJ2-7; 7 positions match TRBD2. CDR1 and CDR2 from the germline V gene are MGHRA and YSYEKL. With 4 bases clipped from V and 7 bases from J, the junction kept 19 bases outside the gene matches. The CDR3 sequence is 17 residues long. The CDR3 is CASSPSLAGASPREQYF. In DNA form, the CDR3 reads TGCGCCAGCAGCCCATCTCTGGCGGGAGCCTCCCCAAGAGAGCAGTACTTC.

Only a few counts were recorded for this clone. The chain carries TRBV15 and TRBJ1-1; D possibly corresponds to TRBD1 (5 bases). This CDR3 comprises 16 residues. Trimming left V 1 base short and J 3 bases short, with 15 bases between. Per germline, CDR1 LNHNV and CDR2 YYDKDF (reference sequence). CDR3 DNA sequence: TGTGCCACCAGCAGAGGGATAACAGGTTCTTACACTGAAGCTTTCTTT. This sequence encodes CATSRGITGSYTEAFF.

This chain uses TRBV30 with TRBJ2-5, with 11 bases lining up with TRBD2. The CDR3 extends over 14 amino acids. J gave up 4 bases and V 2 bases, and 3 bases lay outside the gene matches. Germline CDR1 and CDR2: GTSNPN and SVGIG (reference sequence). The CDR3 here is CAWSLTSGGETQYF. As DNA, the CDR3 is TGTGCCTGGAGTCTTACTAGCGGGGGAGAGACCCAGTACTTC.

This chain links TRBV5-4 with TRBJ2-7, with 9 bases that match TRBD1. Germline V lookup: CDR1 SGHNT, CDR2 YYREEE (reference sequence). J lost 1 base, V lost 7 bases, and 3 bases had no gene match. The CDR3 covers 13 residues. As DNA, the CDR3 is TGTGCCAGCCGGGACAGGGCGTCCTACGAGCAGTACTTC. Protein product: CASRDRASYEQYF. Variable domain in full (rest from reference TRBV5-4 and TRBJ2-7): ETGVTQSPTHLIKTRGQQVTLRCSSQSGHNTVSWYQQALGQGPQFIFQYYREEENGRGNFPPRFSGLQFPNYSSELNVNALELDDSALYLCASRDRASYEQYFGPGTRLTVT.

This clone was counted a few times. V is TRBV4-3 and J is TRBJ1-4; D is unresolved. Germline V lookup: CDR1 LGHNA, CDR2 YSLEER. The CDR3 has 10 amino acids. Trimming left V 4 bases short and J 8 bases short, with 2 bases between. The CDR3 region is CASSPEKLFF. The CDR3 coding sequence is TGCGCCAGCAGCCCCGAAAAACTGTTTTTT.

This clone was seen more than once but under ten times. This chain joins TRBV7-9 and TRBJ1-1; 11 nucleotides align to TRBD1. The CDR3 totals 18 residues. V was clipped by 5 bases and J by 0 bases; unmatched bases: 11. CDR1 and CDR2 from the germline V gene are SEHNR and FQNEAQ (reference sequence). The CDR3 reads CASSQVMGQGEMNTEAFF. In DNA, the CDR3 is TGTGCCAGCAGCCAGGTGATGGGACAGGGGGAAATGAACACTGAAGCTTTCTTT.

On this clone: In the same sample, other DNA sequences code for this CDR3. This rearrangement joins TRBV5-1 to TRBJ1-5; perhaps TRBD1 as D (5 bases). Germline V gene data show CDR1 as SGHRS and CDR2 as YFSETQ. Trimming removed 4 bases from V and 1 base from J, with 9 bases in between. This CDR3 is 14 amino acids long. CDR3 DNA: TGCGCCAGCAGCGTCGGGGGGAGCAATCAGCCCCAGCATTTT. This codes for CASSVGGSNQPQHF. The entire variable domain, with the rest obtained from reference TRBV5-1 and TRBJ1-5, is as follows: KAGVTQTPRYLIKTRGQQVTLSCSPISGHRSVSWYQQTPGQGLQFLFEYFSETQRNKGNFPGRFSGRQFSNSRSEMNVSTLELGDSALYLCASSVGGSNQPQHFGDGTRLSIL.

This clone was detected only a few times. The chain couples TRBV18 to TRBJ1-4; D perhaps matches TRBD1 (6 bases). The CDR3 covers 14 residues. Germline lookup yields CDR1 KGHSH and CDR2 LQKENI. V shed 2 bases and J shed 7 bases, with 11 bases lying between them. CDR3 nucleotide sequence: TGTGCCAGCTCACCAGCAACAGGGCTTGAAAAACTGTTTTTT. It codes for CASSPATGLEKLFF.

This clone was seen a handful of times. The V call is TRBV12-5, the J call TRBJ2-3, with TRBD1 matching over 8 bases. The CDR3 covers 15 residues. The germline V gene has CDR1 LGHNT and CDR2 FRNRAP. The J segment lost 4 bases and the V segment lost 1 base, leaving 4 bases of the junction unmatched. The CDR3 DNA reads TGTGCTAGTGGTTTGGAGACAGGGGTGGCAGATACGCAGTATTTT. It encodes CASGLETGVADTQYF.

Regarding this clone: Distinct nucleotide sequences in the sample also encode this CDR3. CDR3: CASSPTGYGYTF. In DNA, the CDR3 is TGTGCCAGCAGCCCAACAGGGTATGGCTACACCTTC. The chain carries TRBV7-9 and TRBJ1-2; tentative D call: TRBD1 (6 bases). The V gene's germline CDR1 is SEHNR and CDR2 FQNEAQ (reference sequence). CDR3 length equals 12 residues. Between the trimmed V and J ends, which lost 5 bases and 5 bases, there was a span of 9 bases.

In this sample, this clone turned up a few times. The CDR3 sequence: CAISDGTGYNEQFF. In DNA, the CDR3 is TGTGCCATCAGTGACGGGACAGGGTACAATGAGCAGTTCTTC. The gene calls are TRBV10-3 and TRBJ2-1, with 9 bases identical to TRBD1. Germline V gene sequence: CDR1 ENHRY, CDR2 SYGVKD. After removal of 3 bases from V and 4 bases from J, the junction contained 1 base not matched to a gene. The CDR3 has 14 amino acids.

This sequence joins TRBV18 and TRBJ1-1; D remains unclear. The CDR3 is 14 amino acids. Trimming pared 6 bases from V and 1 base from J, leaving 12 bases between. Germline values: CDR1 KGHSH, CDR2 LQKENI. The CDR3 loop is CASSRPYPNTEAFF. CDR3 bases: TGTGCCAGCTCCCGACCCTACCCGAACACTGAAGCTTTCTTT.

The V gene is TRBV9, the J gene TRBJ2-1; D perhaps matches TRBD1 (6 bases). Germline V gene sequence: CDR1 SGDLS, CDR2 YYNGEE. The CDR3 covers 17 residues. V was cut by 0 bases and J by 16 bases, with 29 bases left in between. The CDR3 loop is CASSVGGPGYDPRPQFF. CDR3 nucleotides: TGTGCCAGCAGCGTAGGGGGGCCAGGGTATGACCCACGCCCCCAATTCTTC.

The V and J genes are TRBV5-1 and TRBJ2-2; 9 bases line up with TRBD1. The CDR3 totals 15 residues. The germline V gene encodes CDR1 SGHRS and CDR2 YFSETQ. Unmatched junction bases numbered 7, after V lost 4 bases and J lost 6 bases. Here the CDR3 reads CASSKETGGPGELFF. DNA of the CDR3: TGCGCCAGCAGCAAGGAGACAGGGGGTCCCGGGGAGCTGTTTTTT.

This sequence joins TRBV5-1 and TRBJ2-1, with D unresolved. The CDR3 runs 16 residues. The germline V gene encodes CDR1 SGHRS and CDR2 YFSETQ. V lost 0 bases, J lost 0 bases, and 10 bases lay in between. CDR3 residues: CASSLEGASSYNEQFF. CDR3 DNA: TGCGCCAGCAGCTTGGAGGGTGCTAGCTCCTACAATGAGCAGTTCTTC. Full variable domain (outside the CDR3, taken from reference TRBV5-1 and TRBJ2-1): KAGVTQTPRYLIKTRGQQVTLSCSPISGHRSVSWYQQTPGQGLQFLFEYFSETQRNKGNFPGRFSGRQFSNSRSEMNVSTLELGDSALYLCASSLEGASSYNEQFFGPGTRLTVL.

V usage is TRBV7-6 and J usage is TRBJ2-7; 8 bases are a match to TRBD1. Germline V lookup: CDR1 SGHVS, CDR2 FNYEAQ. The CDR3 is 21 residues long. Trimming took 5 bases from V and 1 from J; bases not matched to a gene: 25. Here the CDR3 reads CASSPGSPGQAPRRPSYEQYF. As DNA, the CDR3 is TGTGCCAGCAGCCCAGGCTCACCGGGACAGGCCCCCCGGAGGCCATCCTACGAGCAGTACTTC.

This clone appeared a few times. The CDR3 nucleotides are TGTGCCAGCAGCTGGTGGGGACTAAGGGGAAACACTGAAGCTTTCTTT. Protein: CASSWWGLRGNTEAFF. The chain links TRBV13 to TRBJ1-1, with a possible D match to TRBD1 (5 bases). Trimming removed 4 bases at V and 2 bases at J, with 17 bases between. Germline CDR1 reads PRHDT; CDR2 reads FYEKMQ (reference sequence). The CDR3 length is 16 residues.

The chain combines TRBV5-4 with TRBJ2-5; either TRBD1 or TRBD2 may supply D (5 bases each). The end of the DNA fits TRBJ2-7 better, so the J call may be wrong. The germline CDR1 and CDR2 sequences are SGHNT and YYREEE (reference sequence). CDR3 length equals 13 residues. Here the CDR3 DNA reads TGTGCCAGCGGACATCGGGACTCCTACGAGCAGTACTTC. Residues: CASGHRDSYEQYF.

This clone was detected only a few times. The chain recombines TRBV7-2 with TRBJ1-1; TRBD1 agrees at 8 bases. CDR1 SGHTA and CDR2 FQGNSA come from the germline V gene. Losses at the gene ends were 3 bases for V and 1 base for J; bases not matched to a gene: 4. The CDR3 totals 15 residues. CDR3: CASSFRQGQNTEAFF. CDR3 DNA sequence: TGTGCCAGCAGCTTTCGACAGGGGCAGAACACTGAAGCTTTCTTT. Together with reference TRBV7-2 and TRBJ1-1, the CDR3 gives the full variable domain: GAGVSQSPSNKVTEKGKDVELRCDPISGHTALYWYRQSLGQGLEFLIYFQGNSAPDKSGLPSDRFSAERTGGSVSTLTIQRTQQEDSAVYLCASSFRQGQNTEAFFGQGTRLTVV.